The rows below give T cell receptor beta chains drawn from one sample of a study of cytomegalovirus exposure and HLA in healthy donors. TCRdb keeps only in-frame clones here, not all; method: immunoSEQ multiplex PCR. In the table there are 200,000 or so clones, over 75% of which are singletons. The material sequenced was PBMCs. These receptors all come from a man in his late teens or twenties in good health and CMV-seronegative. Both conserved end residues are part of each CDR3. Fields, in order: clone size, D gene, V gene, CDR3 length, J gene, CDR3 protein, CDR3 DNA. The D gene is left open where the match is weak. Size is stated for part of the rows, as once, few or many counts, or as a class when the clone is expanded.

NA	TRBD1	TRBV28	12	TRBJ1-5	CASRQGAQPQHF	TGTGCCAGCAGACAGGGGGCCCAGCCCCAGCATTTT
NA	TRBD1	TRBV11-2	14	TRBJ1-2	CASSPGTDFYGYTF	TGTGCCAGCAGCCCCGGGACAGACTTCTATGGCTACACCTTC
NA	TRBD1	TRBV28	15	TRBJ1-4	CASRIQGAFGEKLFF	TGTGCCAGCAGAATACAGGGGGCCTTTGGGGAAAAACTGTTTTTT
NA	NA	TRBV19	15	TRBJ1-2	CASSSPGTIIYGYTF	TGTGCCAGTAGTTCCCCTGGGACTATTATCTATGGCTACACCTTC
NA	NA	TRBV6-6	14	TRBJ1-5	CASSQAGFNQPQHF	TGTGCCAGCAGTCAAGCGGGTTTCAATCAGCCCCAGCATTTT
NA	NA	TRBV30	15	TRBJ1-1	CAWSVRGGPGTEAFF	TGTGCCTGGAGTGTACGGGGAGGGCCCGGCACTGAAGCTTTCTTT
NA	NA	TRBV18	13	TRBJ1-3	CASSPDTGNTIYF	TGTGCCAGCTCCCCCGACACTGGAAACACCATATATTTT
NA	NA	TRBV2	15	TRBJ2-1	CASSPWGGPGNEQFF	TGTGCCAGCAGCCCCTGGGGGGGGCCGGGGAATGAGCAGTTCTTC
NA	TRBD2	TRBV27	14	TRBJ2-1	CASTPGLAYNEQFF	TGTGCCAGCACACCGGGACTAGCCTACAATGAGCAGTTCTTC
once	NA	TRBV7-9	18	TRBJ2-6	CASSAGAGVSSGANVLTF	TGTGCCAGCTCCGCGGGGGCAGGGGTGAGCTCTGGGGCCAACGTCCTGACTTTC
NA	NA	TRBV28	11	TRBJ1-1	CASRHSVEAFF	TGTGCCAGCCGCCATAGCGTTGAAGCTTTCTTT
few	NA	TRBV6-1	13	TRBJ1-1	CASRPLRDQEAFF	TGTGCCAGCAGGCCGCTCCGGGATCAAGAAGCTTTCTTT
few	TRBD1	TRBV25-1	12	TRBJ2-7	CASSETGCEQYF	TGTGCCAGCAGTGAGACAGGGTGCGAGCAGTACTTC
NA	NA	TRBV25-1	11	TRBJ1-2	CASSYMSGYTF	TGTGCCAGCAGTTATATGAGTGGCTACACCTTC
NA	TRBD1	TRBV2	15	TRBJ2-6	CASSAGGSGANVLTF	TGTGCCAGCTCTGCAGGGGGCTCTGGGGCCAACGTCCTGACTTTC
NA	TRBD2	TRBV6-6	15	TRBJ2-3	CASSHLAGGSDTQYF	TGTGCCAGCAGCCACCTAGCGGGAGGTTCAGATACGCAGTATTTT
NA	NA	TRBV2	15	TRBJ2-2	CASSELSANTGELFF	TGTGCCAGCAGTGAGTTGTCCGCGAACACCGGGGAGCTGTTTTTT
few	TRBD2	TRBV7-2	14	TRBJ2-1	CASSRLAGGREQFF	TGTGCCAGCAGCCGACTAGCCGGTGGACGTGAGCAGTTCTTC
NA	NA	TRBV18	16	TRBJ1-1	CASSPRSPGANTEAFF	TGTGCCAGCTCACCACGTTCACCAGGGGCGAACACTGAAGCTTTCTTT
NA	TRBD2	TRBV28	19	TRBJ2-1	CASSPRSWLAGGRGNEQFF	TGTGCCAGCAGTCCCAGGAGTTGGCTAGCGGGAGGACGGGGCAATGAGCAGTTCTTC
NA	TRBD1	TRBV19	16	TRBJ1-2	CASSPTHGTAYGGYTF	TGTGCCAGTAGTCCTACCCACGGGACAGCTTACGGTGGCTACACCTTC
NA	NA	TRBV28	14	TRBJ2-1	CASSPNVVRSEQFF	TGTGCCAGCAGTCCGAACGTGGTTCGGAGTGAGCAGTTCTTC
once	NA	TRBV30	10	TRBJ1-1	CAWSAPEAFF	TGTGCCTGGAGTGCTCCTGAAGCTTTCTTT
NA	TRBD1	TRBV11-2	13	TRBJ1-2	CAIPTGVDYGYTF	TGTGCCATCCCGACAGGGGTGGACTATGGCTACACCTTC
NA	NA	TRBV19	14	TRBJ2-3	CASSISSGTDTQYF	TGTGCCAGTAGTATATCGTCCGGCACAGATACGCAGTATTTT
NA	TRBD1	TRBV4-1	21	TRBJ1-5	CASSQEKDPGQVVYWNQPQHF	TGCGCCAGCAGCCAAGAGAAAGATCCGGGACAGGTCGTTTATTGGAATCAGCCCCAGCATTTT
NA	NA	TRBV5-1	14	TRBJ2-7	CASSLGQGSDEQYF	TGCGCCAGCAGCTTGGGGCAGGGGAGCGACGAGCAGTACTTC
NA	NA	TRBV28	16	TRBJ1-5	CASSSHRGGGNQPQHF	TGTGCCAGCAGTTCGCATCGCGGGGGGGGGAATCAGCCCCAGCATTTT
few	NA	TRBV19	14	TRBJ1-1	CASRITGGDTEAFF	TGTGCCAGTAGGATTACAGGCGGAGACACTGAAGCTTTCTTT
NA	NA	TRBV7-3	13	TRBJ1-1	CASSLRGTREAFF	TGTGCCAGCAGCTTAAGGGGGACACGAGAAGCTTTCTTT
NA	NA	TRBV7-8	18	TRBJ1-6	CASSLRQGKSSYNSPLHF	TGTGCCAGCAGCTTACGGCAGGGGAAGAGCTCCTATAATTCACCCCTCCACTTT
NA	TRBD2	TRBV9	16	TRBJ2-1	CASSVLTSGGINEQFF	TGTGCCAGCAGCGTACTGACTAGCGGGGGAATCAATGAGCAGTTCTTC
once	NA	TRBV27	13	TRBJ1-1	CASSWQGMSEAFF	TGTGCCAGCAGTTGGCAGGGGATGAGTGAAGCTTTCTTT
many	TRBD2	TRBV30	14	TRBJ2-1	CAWKGGGATDEQFF	TGTGCCTGGAAGGGCGGGGGGGCCACTGATGAGCAGTTCTTC
NA	NA	TRBV2	16	TRBJ2-5	CARTDSERRLEETQYF	TGTGCCAGGACCGATAGCGAGCGCAGGTTAGAAGAGACCCAGTACTTC